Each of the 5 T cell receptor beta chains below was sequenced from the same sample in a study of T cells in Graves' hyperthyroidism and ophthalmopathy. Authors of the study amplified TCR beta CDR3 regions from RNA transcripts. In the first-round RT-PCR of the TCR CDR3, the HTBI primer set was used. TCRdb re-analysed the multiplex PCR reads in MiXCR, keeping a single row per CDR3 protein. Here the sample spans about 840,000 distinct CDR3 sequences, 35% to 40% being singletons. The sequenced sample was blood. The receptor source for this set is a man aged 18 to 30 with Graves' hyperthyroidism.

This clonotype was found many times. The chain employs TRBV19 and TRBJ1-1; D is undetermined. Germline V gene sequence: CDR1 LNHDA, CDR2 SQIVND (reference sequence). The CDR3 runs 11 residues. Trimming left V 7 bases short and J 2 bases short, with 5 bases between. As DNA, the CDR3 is TGTGCCAGTAATGGAAACACTGAAGCTTTCTTT. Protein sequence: CASNGNTEAFF.

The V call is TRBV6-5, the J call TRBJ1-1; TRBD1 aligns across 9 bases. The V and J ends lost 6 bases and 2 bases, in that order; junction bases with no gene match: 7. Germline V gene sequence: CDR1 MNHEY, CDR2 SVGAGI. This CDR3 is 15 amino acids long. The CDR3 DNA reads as TGTGCCAGCAGGGGACAGGGAGCGCCAAACACTGAAGCTTTCTTT. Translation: CASRGQGAPNTEAFF.

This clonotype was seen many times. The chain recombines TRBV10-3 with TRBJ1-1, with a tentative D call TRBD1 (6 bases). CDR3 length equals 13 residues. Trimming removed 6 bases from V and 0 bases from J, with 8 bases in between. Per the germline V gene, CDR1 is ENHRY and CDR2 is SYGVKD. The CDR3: CAIRGDMNTEAFF. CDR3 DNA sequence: TGTGCCATCAGGGGGGACATGAACACTGAAGCTTTCTTT.

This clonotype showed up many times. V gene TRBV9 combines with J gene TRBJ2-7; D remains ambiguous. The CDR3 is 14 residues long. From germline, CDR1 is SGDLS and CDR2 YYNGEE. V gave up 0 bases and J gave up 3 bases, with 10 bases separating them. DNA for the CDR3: TGTGCCAGCAGCGTAGATCCGGGTTTCTACGAGCAGTACTTC. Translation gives CASSVDPGFYEQYF.

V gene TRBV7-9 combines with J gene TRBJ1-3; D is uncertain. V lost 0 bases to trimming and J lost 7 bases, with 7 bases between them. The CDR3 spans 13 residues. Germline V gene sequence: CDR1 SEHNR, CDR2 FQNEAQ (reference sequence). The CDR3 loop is CASSLARFNTIYF. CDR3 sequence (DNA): TGTGCCAGCAGCTTAGCACGGTTTAACACCATATATTTT.